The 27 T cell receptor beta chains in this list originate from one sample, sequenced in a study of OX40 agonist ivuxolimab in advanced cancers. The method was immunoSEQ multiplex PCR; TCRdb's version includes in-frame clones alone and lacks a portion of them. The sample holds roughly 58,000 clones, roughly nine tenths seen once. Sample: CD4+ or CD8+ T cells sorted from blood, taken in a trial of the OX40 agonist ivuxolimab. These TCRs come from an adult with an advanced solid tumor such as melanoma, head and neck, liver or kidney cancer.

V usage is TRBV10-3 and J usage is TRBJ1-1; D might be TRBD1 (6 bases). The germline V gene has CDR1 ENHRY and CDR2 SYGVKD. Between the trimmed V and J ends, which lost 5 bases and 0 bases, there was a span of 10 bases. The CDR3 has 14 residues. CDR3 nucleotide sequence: TGTGCCATCAGTCCCGGACAGATGAACACTGAAGCTTTCTTT. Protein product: CAISPGQMNTEAFF.

The CDR3 nucleotides read TGTGCCAGCAGTGAAAGTCTAGCGGGAGATACGCAGTATTTT. Its protein product is CASSESLAGDTQYF. This sequence joins TRBV2 and TRBJ2-3, with 8 bases fitting TRBD2. The CDR3 totals 14 residues. The J segment lost 5 bases and the V segment lost 2 bases, leaving 3 bases of the junction unmatched. Per the germline V gene, CDR1 is SNHLY and CDR2 is FYNNEI.

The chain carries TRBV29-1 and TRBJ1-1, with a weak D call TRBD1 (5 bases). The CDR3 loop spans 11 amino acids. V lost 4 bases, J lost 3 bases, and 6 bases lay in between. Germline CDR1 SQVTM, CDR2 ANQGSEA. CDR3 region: CSVAGHTEAFF. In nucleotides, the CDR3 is TGCAGCGTTGCAGGGCACACTGAAGCTTTCTTT.

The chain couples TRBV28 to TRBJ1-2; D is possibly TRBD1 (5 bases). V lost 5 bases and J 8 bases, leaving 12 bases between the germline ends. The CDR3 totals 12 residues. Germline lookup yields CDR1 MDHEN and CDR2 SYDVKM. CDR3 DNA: TGTGCCAGCAGTCCCCCAGGGAGAGGCTACACCTTC. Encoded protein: CASSPPGRGYTF.

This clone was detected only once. Here the CDR3 reads CASSLSDQTQYF. The DNA for the CDR3 is TGTGCCAGCAGCTTGTCTGATCAGACCCAGTACTTC. The chain employs TRBV5-6 and TRBJ2-5; no clear D gene. CDR3 length: 12 residues. CDR1 SGHDT and CDR2 YYEEEE come from the germline V gene. Trimming removed 1 base from V and 6 bases from J, with 7 bases in between.

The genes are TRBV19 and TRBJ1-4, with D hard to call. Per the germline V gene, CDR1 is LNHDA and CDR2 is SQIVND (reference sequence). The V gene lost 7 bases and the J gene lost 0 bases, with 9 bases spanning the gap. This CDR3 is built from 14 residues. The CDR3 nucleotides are TGTGCCAGTAACTCACTTTCAACTAATGAAAAACTGTTTTTT. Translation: CASNSLSTNEKLFF.

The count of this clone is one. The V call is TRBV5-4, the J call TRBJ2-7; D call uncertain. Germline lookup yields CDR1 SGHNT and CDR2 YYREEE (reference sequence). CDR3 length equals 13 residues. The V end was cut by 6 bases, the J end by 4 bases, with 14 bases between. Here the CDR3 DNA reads TGTGCCAGCACCAAAGACAAGCTTTACGAGCAGTACTTC. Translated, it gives CASTKDKLYEQYF. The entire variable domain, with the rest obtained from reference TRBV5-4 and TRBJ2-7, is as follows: ETGVTQSPTHLIKTRGQQVTLRCSSQSGHNTVSWYQQALGQGPQFIFQYYREEENGRGNFPPRFSGLQFPNYSSELNVNALELDDSALYLCASTKDKLYEQYFGPGTRLTVT.

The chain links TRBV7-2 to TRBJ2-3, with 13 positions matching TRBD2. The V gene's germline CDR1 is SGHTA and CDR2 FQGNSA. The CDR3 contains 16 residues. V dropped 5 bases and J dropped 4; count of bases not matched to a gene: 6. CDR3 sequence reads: CASSARLAGGADTQYF. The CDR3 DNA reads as TGTGCCAGCAGCGCCCGACTAGCGGGAGGAGCAGATACGCAGTATTTT.

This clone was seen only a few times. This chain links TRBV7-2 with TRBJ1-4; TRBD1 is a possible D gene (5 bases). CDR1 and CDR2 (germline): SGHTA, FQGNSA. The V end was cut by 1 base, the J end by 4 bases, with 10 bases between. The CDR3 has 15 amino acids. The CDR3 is CASSLVGPFNEKLFF. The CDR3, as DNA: TGTGCCAGCAGCTTAGTGGGACCCTTTAATGAAAAACTGTTTTTT.

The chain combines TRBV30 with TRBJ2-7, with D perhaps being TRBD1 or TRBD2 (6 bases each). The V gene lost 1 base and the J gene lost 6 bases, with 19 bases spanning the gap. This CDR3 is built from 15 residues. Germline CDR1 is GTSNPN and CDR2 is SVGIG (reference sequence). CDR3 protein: CAWSGGGTRAPEQYF. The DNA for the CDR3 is TGTGCCTGGAGTGGAGGGGGGACAAGGGCCCCCGAGCAGTACTTC.

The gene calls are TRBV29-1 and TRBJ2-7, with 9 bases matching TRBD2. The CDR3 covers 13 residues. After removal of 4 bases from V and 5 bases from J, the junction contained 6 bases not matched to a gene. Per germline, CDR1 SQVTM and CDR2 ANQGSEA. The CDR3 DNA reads TGCAGCGTTGCGGTGAGCGGGAGGAACGAGCAGTACTTC. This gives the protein CSVAVSGRNEQYF.

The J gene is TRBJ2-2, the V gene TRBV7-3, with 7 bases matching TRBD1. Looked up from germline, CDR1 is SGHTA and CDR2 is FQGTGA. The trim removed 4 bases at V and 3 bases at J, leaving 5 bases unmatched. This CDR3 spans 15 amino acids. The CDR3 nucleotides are TGTGCCAGCAGCTCTGGACAGGCCTACACCGGGGAGCTGTTTTTT. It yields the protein CASSSGQAYTGELFF.

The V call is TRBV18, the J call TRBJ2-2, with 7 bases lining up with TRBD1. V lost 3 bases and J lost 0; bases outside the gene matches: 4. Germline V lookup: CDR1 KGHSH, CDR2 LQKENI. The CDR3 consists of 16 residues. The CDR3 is CASSPGQTANTGELFF. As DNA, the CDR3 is TGTGCCAGCTCACCGGGACAGACTGCGAACACCGGGGAGCTGTTTTTT.

The chain's CDR3 is CATSRVAGGINEQFF. CDR3 nucleotide sequence: TGTGCCACCAGCAGAGTAGCGGGAGGGATTAATGAGCAGTTCTTC. The chain employs TRBV15 and TRBJ2-1, with 11 nucleotides matching TRBD2. Germline lookup yields CDR1 LNHNV and CDR2 YYDKDF (reference sequence). V lost 1 base, J lost 7 bases, and 3 bases stayed unmatched. CDR3 length: 15 amino acids.

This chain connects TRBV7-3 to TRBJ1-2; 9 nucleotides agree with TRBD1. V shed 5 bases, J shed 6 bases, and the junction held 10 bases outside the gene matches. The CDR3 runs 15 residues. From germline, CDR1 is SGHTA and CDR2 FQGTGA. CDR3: CASSPAWTGADGYTF. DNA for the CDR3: TGTGCCAGCAGCCCTGCTTGGACAGGGGCTGATGGCTACACCTTC.

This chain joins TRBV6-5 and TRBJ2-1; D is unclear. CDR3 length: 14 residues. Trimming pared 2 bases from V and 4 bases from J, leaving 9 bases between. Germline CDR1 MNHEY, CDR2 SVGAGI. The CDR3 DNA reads TGTGCCAGCAGTTACCGAAGAACGTACAATGAGCAGTTCTTC. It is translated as CASSYRRTYNEQFF.

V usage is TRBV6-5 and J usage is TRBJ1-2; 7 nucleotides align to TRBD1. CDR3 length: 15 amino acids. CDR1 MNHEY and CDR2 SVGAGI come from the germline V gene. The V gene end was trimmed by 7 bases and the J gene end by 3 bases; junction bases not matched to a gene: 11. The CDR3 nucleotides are TGTGCCAGCACCGATAGGGGGCAGGCTGACTATGGCTACACCTTC. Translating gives CASTDRGQADYGYTF.

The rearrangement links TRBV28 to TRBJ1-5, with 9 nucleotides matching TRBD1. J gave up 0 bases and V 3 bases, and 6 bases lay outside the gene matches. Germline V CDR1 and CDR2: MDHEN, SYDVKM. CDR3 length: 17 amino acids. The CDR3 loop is CASSFPGTGISNQPQHF. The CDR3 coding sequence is TGTGCCAGCAGTTTCCCCGGGACAGGGATTAGCAATCAGCCCCAGCATTTT.

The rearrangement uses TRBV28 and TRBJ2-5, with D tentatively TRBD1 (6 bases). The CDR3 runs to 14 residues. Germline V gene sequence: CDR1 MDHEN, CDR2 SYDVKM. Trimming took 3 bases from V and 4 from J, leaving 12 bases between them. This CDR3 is CASSFTGRGETQYF. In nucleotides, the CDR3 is TGTGCCAGCAGTTTCACGGGCAGGGGAGAGACCCAGTACTTC.

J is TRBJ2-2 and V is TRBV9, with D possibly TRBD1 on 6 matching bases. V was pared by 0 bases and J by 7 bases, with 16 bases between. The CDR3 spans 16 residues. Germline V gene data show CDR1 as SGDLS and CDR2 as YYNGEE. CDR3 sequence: CASSVASRGAGGELFF. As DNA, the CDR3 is TGTGCCAGCAGCGTAGCTAGCAGGGGCGCAGGCGGGGAGCTGTTTTTT.

CDR3 amino acids: CASSPPGGGRAYEQYF. CDR3 in DNA: TGTGCCAGCAGCCCTCCAGGTGGCGGGAGAGCCTACGAGCAGTACTTC. The chain is built from TRBV11-2 and TRBJ2-7, with TRBD2 matching 7 bases. Trimming removed 5 bases from V and 2 bases from J; junction bases left unmatched: 12. Germline V gives CDR1 SGHAT, CDR2 FQNNGV. This CDR3 has 16 residues.

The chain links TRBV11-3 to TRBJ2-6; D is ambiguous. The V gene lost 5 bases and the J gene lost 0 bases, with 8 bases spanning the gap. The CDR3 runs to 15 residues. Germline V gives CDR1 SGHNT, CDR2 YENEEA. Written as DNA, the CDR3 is TGTGCCAGCAGCCTCGCCGTCTCTGGGGCCAACGTCCTGACTTTC. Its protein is CASSLAVSGANVLTF.

The CDR3 coding sequence is TGTGCCAGCAGTCGCGAGGGGAACGTTCGTCAGCCCCAGCATTTT. It is translated as CASSREGNVRQPQHF. V and J are TRBV6-6 and TRBJ1-5; D may be TRBD1 (5 bases). The CDR3 is 15 residues long. Germline assignment: CDR1 MNHNY and CDR2 SVGAGI (reference sequence). V lost 5 bases and J 6 bases, leaving 17 bases between the germline ends.

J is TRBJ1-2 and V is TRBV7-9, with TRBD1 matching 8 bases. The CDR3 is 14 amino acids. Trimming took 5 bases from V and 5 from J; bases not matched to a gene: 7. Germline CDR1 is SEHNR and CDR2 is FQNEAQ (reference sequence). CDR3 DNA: TGTGCCAGCAGCGATGACAGGGGTGTTTATGGCTACACCTTC. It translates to CASSDDRGVYGYTF.

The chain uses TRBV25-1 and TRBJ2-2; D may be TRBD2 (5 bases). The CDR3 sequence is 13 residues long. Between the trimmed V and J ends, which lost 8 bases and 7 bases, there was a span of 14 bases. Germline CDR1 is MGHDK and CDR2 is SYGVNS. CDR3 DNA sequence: TGTGCCAGCGGCGTGTCGGGGAACGGGGAGCTGTTTTTT. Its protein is CASGVSGNGELFF.

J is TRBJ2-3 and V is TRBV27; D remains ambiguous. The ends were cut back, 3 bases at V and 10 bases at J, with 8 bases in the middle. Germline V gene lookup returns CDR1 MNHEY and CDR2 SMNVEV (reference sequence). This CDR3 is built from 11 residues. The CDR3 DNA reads TGTGCCAGCAGTTTCGGCTTCTCGCAGTATTTT. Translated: CASSFGFSQYF.

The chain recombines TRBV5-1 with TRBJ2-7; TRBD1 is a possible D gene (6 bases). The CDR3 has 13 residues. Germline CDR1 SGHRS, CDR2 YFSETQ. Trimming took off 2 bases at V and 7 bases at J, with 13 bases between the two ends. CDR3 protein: CASSFTGIREQYF. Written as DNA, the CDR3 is TGCGCCAGCAGCTTTACAGGGATCCGGGAGCAGTACTTC. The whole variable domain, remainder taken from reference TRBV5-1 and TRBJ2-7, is KAGVTQTPRYLIKTRGQQVTLSCSPISGHRSVSWYQQTPGQGLQFLFEYFSETQRNKGNFPGRFSGRQFSNSRSEMNVSTLELGDSALYLCASSFTGIREQYFGPGTRLTVT.